The 22 T cell receptor beta chains given below trace back to one sample, sequenced in a study of T-cell reconstitution after alpha-beta-depleted transplantation in children. Unique molecular identifiers were used in preparing the TCRbeta library. TCRdb ran MiXCR on the PCR reads and lists one entry per CDR3 protein. The sample gives roughly 490,000 distinct CDR3 sequences, around 10% of which show up once; less than 15% is in the top ten. This material consisted of PBMCs, mostly from graft donor cells, taken 180 days after TCRalphabeta/CD19-depleted stem cell transplant. Receptors originate from a female patient younger than 10 who had a stem cell transplant for aplastic anemia, so the T cells may come from the graft donor.

This clonotype was seen more than once but under ten times. The chain links TRBV7-9 to TRBJ1-2, with 8 bases identical to TRBD1. CDR1 and CDR2 from the germline V gene are SEHNR and FQNEAQ (reference sequence). The V and J ends lost 9 bases and 3 bases, in that order; junction bases with no gene match: 6. CDR3 size: 13 residues. The CDR3 sequence is CASSQGAYYGYTF. Written as DNA, the CDR3 is TGTGCCAGTAGCCAGGGGGCCTACTATGGCTACACCTTC. The whole variable domain, remainder taken from reference TRBV7-9 and TRBJ1-2, is DTGVSQNPRHKITKRGQNVTFRCDPISEHNRLYWYRQTLGQGPEFLTYFQNEAQLEKSRLLSDRFSAERPKGSFSTLEIQRTEQGDSAMYLCASSQGAYYGYTFGSGTRLTVV.

Here the CDR3 DNA reads TGCAGCGTTGTGTCTGGGACAGGGTACGATGAGCAGTTCTTC. Translating it yields CSVVSGTGYDEQFF. The V and J genes are TRBV29-1 and TRBJ2-1, with 9 nucleotides matching TRBD1. Germline CDR1 is SQVTM and CDR2 is ANQGSEA. The V gene end was trimmed by 4 bases and the J gene end by 8 bases; junction bases not matched to a gene: 9. The CDR3 runs to 14 residues.

The V call is TRBV12-3 or TRBV12-4, the J call TRBJ2-1, with TRBD2 as a possible D gene (5 bases). V lost 4 bases to trimming and J lost 3 bases, with 16 bases between them. The length of the CDR3 is 16 residues. In DNA, the CDR3 is TGTGCCAGCAGTTCATCGTACACTAGAAACTACAATGAGCAGTTCTTC. Protein product: CASSSSYTRNYNEQFF.

The chain links TRBV11-2 to TRBJ2-1; 7 bases align to TRBD2. Germline trimming cut 6 bases from V and 8 bases from J; bases unmatched to any gene: 16. Germline V lookup: CDR1 SGHAT, CDR2 FQNNGV. The CDR3 consists of 16 residues. The CDR3: CASSAVFSSGRDEQFF. CDR3 coding DNA: TGTGCCAGCAGTGCAGTATTCTCTAGCGGAAGGGATGAGCAGTTCTTC.

The chain uses TRBV5-1 and TRBJ2-4, with 8 bases identical to TRBD2. The germline V gene has CDR1 SGHRS and CDR2 YFSETQ. The CDR3 is 18 amino acids. Unmatched junction bases numbered 8, after V lost 0 bases and J lost 0 bases. The CDR3 loop reads CASSLVGSGDLAKNIQYF. The CDR3 nucleotides read TGCGCCAGCAGCTTGGTTGGTAGCGGGGACCTAGCCAAAAACATTCAGTACTTC.

The V call is TRBV10-3, the J call TRBJ2-1; 9 bases fit TRBD1. The V gene's germline CDR1 is ENHRY and CDR2 SYGVKD. With V trimmed by 3 bases and J by 5 bases, 8 bases remained unmatched. The CDR3 covers 16 residues. CDR3: CAISDLGTGHDNEQFF. CDR3 in DNA: TGTGCCATCAGTGATCTCGGGACAGGGCATGACAATGAGCAGTTCTTC.

The J gene is TRBJ1-1, the V gene TRBV12-3 or TRBV12-4, with no clear D. Trimming pared 7 bases from V and 4 bases from J, leaving 19 bases between. This CDR3 is 15 amino acids long. The CDR3 DNA reads as TGTGCCAGCACCCTCCATCCTCCTTGGGGCACTGAAGCTTTCTTT. Its protein is CASTLHPPWGTEAFF.

The V call is TRBV30, the J call TRBJ1-1; 7 bases map to TRBD1. This CDR3 comprises 13 residues. Per germline, CDR1 GTSNPN and CDR2 SVGIG (reference sequence). V lost 3 bases and J lost 8; bases outside the gene matches: 9. The CDR3 reads CAWRRQGFPEAFF. For the CDR3, the DNA is TGTGCCTGGAGGAGACAGGGATTTCCCGAAGCTTTCTTT.

This clonotype was seen a handful of times. The J gene is TRBJ1-1, the V gene TRBV27, with D maybe TRBD1 (6 bases). The germline gives CDR1 MNHEY, CDR2 SMNVEV (reference sequence). V lost 5 bases to trimming and J lost 2 bases, with 15 bases between them. The CDR3 has 15 residues. The CDR3 nucleotides are TGTGCCAGCAGTCAAATAGGGGGACACAACACTGAAGCTTTCTTT. This translates into CASSQIGGHNTEAFF.

The V gene is TRBV28, the J gene TRBJ2-1; D is uncertain. Germline loops: CDR1 MDHEN, CDR2 SYDVKM. The CDR3 has 13 residues. V was pared by 5 bases and J by 7 bases, with 12 bases between. The CDR3 sequence: CASSRAGGNEQFF. CDR3 coding DNA: TGTGCCAGCAGTCGGGCAGGTGGTAATGAGCAGTTCTTC.

This chain joins TRBV20-1 and TRBJ2-3, with TRBD2 identical over 9 bases. The CDR3 covers 14 residues. Trimming cost V 5 bases and J 5 bases; bases outside gene matches: 8. Germline CDR1 DFQATT, CDR2 SNEGSKA (reference sequence). CDR3 residues: CSAGRWTSVDTQYF. The CDR3 nucleotides are TGCAGTGCTGGGAGGTGGACTAGCGTAGATACGCAGTATTTT.

V usage is TRBV19 and J usage is TRBJ1-2; D uncertain. V lost 5 bases and J lost 7, with 11 bases in between. Germline loops: CDR1 LNHDA, CDR2 SQIVND (reference sequence). The CDR3 is made up of 12 amino acids. CDR3 amino acids: CASSPRTSGYTF. Written as DNA, the CDR3 is TGTGCCAGTAGTCCTCGGACGAGTGGCTACACCTTC.

This clonotype was picked up many times. The chain combines TRBV5-1 with TRBJ2-1; the match to TRBD2 covers 9 bases. This CDR3 spans 20 amino acids. After removal of 0 bases from V and 3 bases from J, the junction contained 16 bases not matched to a gene. CDR1 is SGHRS and CDR2 is YFSETQ in the germline V gene. CDR3 residues: CASSLEGRRPSGNNYNEQFF. CDR3 in DNA: TGCGCCAGCAGCTTGGAGGGCAGAAGGCCTAGCGGGAATAACTACAATGAGCAGTTCTTC.

The V and J genes are TRBV7-2 and TRBJ2-3, with 10 bases fitting TRBD2. The germline CDR1 and CDR2 sequences are SGHTA and FQGNSA. Losses at the gene ends were 6 bases for V and 2 bases for J; bases not matched to a gene: 5. The CDR3 has 15 amino acids. The CDR3 DNA is TGTGCCAGCAGGTCCGGGACTAGCGCCACAGATACGCAGTATTTT. Translated: CASRSGTSATDTQYF.

There are a few counts of this clonotype. V is TRBV28 and J is TRBJ2-7; 8 positions match TRBD1. The germline gives CDR1 MDHEN, CDR2 SYDVKM. The CDR3 contains 17 residues. J lost 4 bases, V lost 2 bases, and 13 bases had no gene match. The CDR3 nucleotides read TGTGCCAGCAGTTTAGTAGCAGGCAGGCAGGGGGCGTACGAGCAGTACTTC. This codes for CASSLVAGRQGAYEQYF.

This clonotype was seen more than once but under ten times. The chain has TRBV13 and TRBJ2-1; 7 nucleotides line up with TRBD1. CDR3 length equals 15 residues. The germline V gene has CDR1 PRHDT and CDR2 FYEKMQ (reference sequence). V lost 5 bases and J lost 4; bases outside the gene matches: 8. CDR3 loop: CASSLTGVLYNEQFF. In DNA form, the CDR3 reads TGTGCCAGCAGCCTAACAGGGGTTTTATACAATGAGCAGTTCTTC.

This clonotype was counted a few times. The CDR3 protein is CASSLQVATDTQYF. CDR3 sequence (DNA): TGTGCCAGCAGTCTACAAGTGGCCACAGATACGCAGTATTTT. This rearrangement joins TRBV27 to TRBJ2-3; no definite D call. This CDR3 spans 14 amino acids. Trimming removed 5 bases from V and 2 bases from J, with 11 bases in between. The V gene's germline CDR1 is MNHEY and CDR2 SMNVEV (reference sequence).

This clonotype was counted many times. V gene TRBV29-1 combines with J gene TRBJ2-3; 9 positions agree with TRBD1. Germline trimming cut 1 base from V and 4 bases from J; bases unmatched to any gene: 3. The germline CDR1 and CDR2 sequences are SQVTM and ANQGSEA. The CDR3 runs 14 residues. The chain's CDR3 is CSVEGTGVSDTQYF. The CDR3 DNA reads as TGCAGCGTTGAAGGGACAGGGGTATCAGATACGCAGTATTTT.

This clonotype was counted a few times. The chain links TRBV20-1 to TRBJ1-1; TRBD1 agrees at 9 bases. This CDR3 is built from 15 residues. The germline V gene encodes CDR1 DFQATT and CDR2 SNEGSKA (reference sequence). V gave up 1 base and J gave up 0 bases; unmatched junction bases: 3. The CDR3 region is CSARVTGGLNTEAFF. Here the CDR3 DNA reads TGCAGTGCTAGAGTTACAGGGGGCTTGAACACTGAAGCTTTCTTT.

This clonotype occurred a few times. The genes are TRBV28 and TRBJ1-2, with D perhaps TRBD1 (5 bases). CDR1 and CDR2 (germline): MDHEN, SYDVKM. V lost 7 bases and J 2 bases, leaving 14 bases between the germline ends. The CDR3 runs 14 residues. The CDR3 loop is CASTTYGGNYGYTF. CDR3 bases: TGTGCCAGCACCACCTACGGGGGAAACTATGGCTACACCTTC.

The chain is built from TRBV15 and TRBJ1-4, with D possibly TRBD1 on 5 matching bases. The length of the CDR3 is 14 residues. Germline CDR1 reads LNHNV; CDR2 reads YYDKDF (reference sequence). V shed 1 base and J shed 7 bases, with 10 bases lying between them. The chain's CDR3 is CATSRGGDSEKLFF. CDR3 bases: TGTGCCACCAGCAGAGGGGGGGACTCTGAAAAACTGTTTTTT.

This clonotype has just a few counts. The CDR3 DNA is TGCAGCGTGGTAGACAGGCACCCCTACGAGCAGTACTTC. Translated: CSVVDRHPYEQYF. The V gene is TRBV29-1, the J gene TRBJ2-7; D possibly corresponds to TRBD1 (6 bases). The V end was cut by 6 bases, the J end by 2 bases, with 14 bases between. Germline V lookup: CDR1 SQVTM, CDR2 ANQGSEA. The CDR3 spans 13 residues.